This T cell receptor (beta chain) appears in the sequencing data of a study of shared clonotypes between healthy human individuals. Points from the study as a whole: With few donors, the genetic and exposure-history diversity represented was limited. Investigators expected sequencing depth to affect clonotype sharing among donors. It was only blood that was sampled, and tissue repertoires likely differ.

Concerning this clone itself: The antigen remains undetermined.

Some clones are missing from TCRdb's copy, which holds only in-frame ones; the method was immunoSEQ multiplex PCR. This table has over a million clones, around 76% appearing once. Donation came from healthy HIV-negative adults that had no recent acute infections or vaccinations. The CDR3 extends over 15 amino acids. Between the trimmed V and J ends, which lost 0 bases and 2 bases, there was a span of 8 bases. Germline V lookup: CDR1 SGHTA, CDR2 FQGNSA. The gene calls are TRBV7-2 and TRBJ1-3; D gene uncertain. Sequencing was done on a sample of memory CD4+ T cells sorted from blood. Subset: CD45RA-negative fraction. The receptor's source is a man aged 18 to 35 in good health. CDR3: CASSLAFGTGNTIYF. The CDR3 region has the DNA TGTGCCAGCAGCTTAGCATTCGGGACTGGAAACACCATATATTTT.